This T cell receptor (beta chain) was recovered during a study of response to subunit inactivated influenza vaccine (dated by TCRdb to between 2018 and 2020). About the study as a whole: To follow how T cells responded to a trivalent subunit inactivated influenza vaccine, the researchers relied on deep quantitative profiling of the T cell receptor repertoire.

Overall study results and their limits: The authors suggested that each seasonal influenza vaccination may recruit only a limited number of new T cells.

This sample's time point label indicates: approximately 47 days after influenza vaccine administration. Points on this clonotype: Its target antigen remains unknown. Base qualities are not provided; no much larger clone lies one nucleotide away.

The library came from RT-PCR. TCRdb lists the instrument as Illumina HiSeq 2500. TCRdb reanalyzed the raw reads on its own, using fastp at Q25 for trimming and MiXCR for clone calling, and kept in-frame beta chains. Here each entry gathers all rows of one CDR3 protein and keeps the most common genes and DNA. Counted in this sample were more than 400,000 distinct CDR3 sequences; approximately 11% of them appeared once. The ten largest account for about 12% of the sample. The CDR3 starts with the cysteine, ends with the phenylalanine, and has 13 residues. Of the read, only the CDR3 DNA is kept; its 39 bases are in frame from base 1. The junction shows trimming of 1 base on V and 7 bases on J, plus 10 bases between the germline ends. The germline V gene gives CDR1 as SGDLS and CDR2 as YYNGEE.

The input for sequencing was PBMCs from blood, taken more than 35 days after vaccination. The TCR comes from a man in his fifties who received an inactivated influenza vaccine. Donor details come from another sample of the same person, matched by shared clones. The chain is encoded by TRBV9 joined to TRBJ2-3, with the D gene not clear enough to name. The CDR3 region reads CASSVLGVYTQYF. The bases are TGTGCCAGCAGCGTACTAGGCGTATATACGCAGTATTTT.